This TCR beta chain was retrieved from a study of control samples from healthy donors and cancer patients. The table came from immunoSEQ multiplex PCR; TCRdb's copy has only in-frame clones and leaves some out. The sample includes 170,000 or so clones, roughly 94% of them seen just once. CDR3 size: 14 residues. Between the trimmed V and J ends, which lost 2 bases and 4 bases, there was a span of 9 bases. Germline CDR1 is ENHRY and CDR2 is SYGVKD. The sequenced material came from blood. The receptor was isolated from a woman in her late teens or twenties in good health. The chain has TRBV10-3 and TRBJ2-1, with D hard to call. As DNA, the CDR3 is TGTGCCATCAGTGAGCGTCTGCGGTACAATGAGCAGTTCTTC. It encodes CAISERLRYNEQFF.